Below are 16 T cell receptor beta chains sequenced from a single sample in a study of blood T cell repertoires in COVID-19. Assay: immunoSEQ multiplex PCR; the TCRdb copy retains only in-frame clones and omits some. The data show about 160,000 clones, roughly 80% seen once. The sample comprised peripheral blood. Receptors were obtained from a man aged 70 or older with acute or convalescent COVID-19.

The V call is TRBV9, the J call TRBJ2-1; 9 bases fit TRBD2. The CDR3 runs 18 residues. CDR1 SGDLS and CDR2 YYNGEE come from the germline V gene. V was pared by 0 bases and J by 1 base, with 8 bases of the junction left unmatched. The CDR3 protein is CASSVVGSGSLSYNEQFF. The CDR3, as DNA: TGTGCCAGCAGCGTAGTGGGTAGCGGGAGCCTATCCTACAATGAGCAGTTCTTC.

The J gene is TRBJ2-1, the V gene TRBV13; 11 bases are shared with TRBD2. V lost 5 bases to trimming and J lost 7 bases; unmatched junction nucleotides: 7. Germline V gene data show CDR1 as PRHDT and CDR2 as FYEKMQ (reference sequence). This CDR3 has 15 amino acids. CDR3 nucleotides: TGTGCCAGCAGCCTAAGGACTAGCGGGTCTAATGAGCAGTTCTTC. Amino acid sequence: CASSLRTSGSNEQFF.

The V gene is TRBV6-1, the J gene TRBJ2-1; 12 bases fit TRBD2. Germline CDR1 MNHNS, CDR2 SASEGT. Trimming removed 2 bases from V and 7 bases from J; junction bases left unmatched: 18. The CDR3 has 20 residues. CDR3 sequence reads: CASSEPRQGLTSGRWNEQFF. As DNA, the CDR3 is TGTGCCAGCAGTGAACCTCGACAGGGGCTGACTAGCGGGAGATGGAATGAGCAGTTCTTC.

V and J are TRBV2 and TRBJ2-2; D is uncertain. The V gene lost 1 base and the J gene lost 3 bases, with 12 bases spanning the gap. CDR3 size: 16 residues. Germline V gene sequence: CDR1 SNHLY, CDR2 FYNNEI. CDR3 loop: CASSEGFPGYTGELFF. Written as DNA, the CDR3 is TGTGCCAGCAGTGAAGGGTTCCCAGGCTACACCGGGGAGCTGTTTTTT.

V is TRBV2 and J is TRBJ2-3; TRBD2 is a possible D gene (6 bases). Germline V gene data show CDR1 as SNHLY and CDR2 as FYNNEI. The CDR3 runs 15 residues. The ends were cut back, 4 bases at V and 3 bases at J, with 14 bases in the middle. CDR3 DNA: TGTGCCAGCAGTGGTGGGGCGGGGTATACAGATACGCAGTATTTT. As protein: CASSGGAGYTDTQYF.

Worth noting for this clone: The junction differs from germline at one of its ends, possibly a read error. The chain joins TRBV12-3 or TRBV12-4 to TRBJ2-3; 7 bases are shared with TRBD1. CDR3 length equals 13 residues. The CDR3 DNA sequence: TGTGCCAGCAGCTTAGGCAGGGGGGATACGCAGTATTTT. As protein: CASSLGRGDTQYF.

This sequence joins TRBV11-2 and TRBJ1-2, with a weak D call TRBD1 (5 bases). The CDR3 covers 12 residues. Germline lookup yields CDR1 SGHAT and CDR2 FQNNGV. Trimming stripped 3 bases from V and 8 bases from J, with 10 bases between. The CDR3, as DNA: TGTGCCAGCAGCTTCAGGGTACAGGGCTACACCTTC. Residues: CASSFRVQGYTF.

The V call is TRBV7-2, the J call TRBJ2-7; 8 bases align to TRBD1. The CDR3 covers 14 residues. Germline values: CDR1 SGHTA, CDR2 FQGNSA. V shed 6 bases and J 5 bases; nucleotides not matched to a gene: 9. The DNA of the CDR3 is TGTGCCAGCAGAGCTACAGGGGGGACCCACGAGCAGTACTTC. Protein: CASRATGGTHEQYF. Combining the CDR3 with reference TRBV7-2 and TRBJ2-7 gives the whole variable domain GAGVSQSPSNKVTEKGKDVELRCDPISGHTALYWYRQSLGQGLEFLIYFQGNSAPDKSGLPSDRFSAERTGGSVSTLTIQRTQQEDSAVYLCASRATGGTHEQYFGPGTRLTVT.

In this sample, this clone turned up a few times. In DNA form, the CDR3 reads TGTGCCAGCTCACCACCGCGCCTGAACACTGAAGCTTTCTTT. Translating it yields CASSPPRLNTEAFF. V and J are TRBV18 and TRBJ1-1; D is ambiguous. Germline values: CDR1 KGHSH, CDR2 LQKENI. Trimming left V 0 bases short and J 0 bases short, with 5 bases between. The CDR3 is made up of 14 amino acids.

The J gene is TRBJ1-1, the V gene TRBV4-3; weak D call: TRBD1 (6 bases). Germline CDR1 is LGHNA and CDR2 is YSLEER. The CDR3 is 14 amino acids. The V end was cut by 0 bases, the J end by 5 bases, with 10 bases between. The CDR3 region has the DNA TGCGCCAGCAGCCAAGAGGGGGGGCGAACTGAAGCTTTCTTT. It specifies CASSQEGGRTEAFF.

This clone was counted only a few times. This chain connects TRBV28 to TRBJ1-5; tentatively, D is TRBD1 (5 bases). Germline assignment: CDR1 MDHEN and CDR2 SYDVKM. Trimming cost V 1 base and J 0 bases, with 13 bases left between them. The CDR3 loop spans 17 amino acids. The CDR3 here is CASSLYPTGYSNQPQHF. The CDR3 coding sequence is TGTGCCAGCAGTTTATACCCAACAGGTTATAGCAATCAGCCCCAGCATTTT.

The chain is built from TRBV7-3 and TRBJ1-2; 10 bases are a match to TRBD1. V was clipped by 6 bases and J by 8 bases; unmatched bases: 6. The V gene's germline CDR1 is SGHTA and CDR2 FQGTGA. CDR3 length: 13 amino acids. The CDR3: CASSQGQGGGYTF. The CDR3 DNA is TGTGCCAGCAGTCAAGGACAGGGGGGCGGCTACACCTTC.

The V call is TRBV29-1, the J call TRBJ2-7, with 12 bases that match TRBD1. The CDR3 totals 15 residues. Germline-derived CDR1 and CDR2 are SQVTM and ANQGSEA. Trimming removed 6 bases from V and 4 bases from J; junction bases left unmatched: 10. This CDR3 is CSVRDGTGGRYEQYF. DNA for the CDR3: TGCAGCGTCCGCGACGGGACAGGGGGCAGGTACGAGCAGTACTTC.

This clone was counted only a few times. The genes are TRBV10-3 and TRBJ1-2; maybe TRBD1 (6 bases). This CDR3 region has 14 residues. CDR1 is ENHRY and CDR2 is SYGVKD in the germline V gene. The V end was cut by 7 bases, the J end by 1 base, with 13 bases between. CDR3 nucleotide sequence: TGTGCCATCAATGGGCAGGGACATAACTATGGCTACACCTTC. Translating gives CAINGQGHNYGYTF.

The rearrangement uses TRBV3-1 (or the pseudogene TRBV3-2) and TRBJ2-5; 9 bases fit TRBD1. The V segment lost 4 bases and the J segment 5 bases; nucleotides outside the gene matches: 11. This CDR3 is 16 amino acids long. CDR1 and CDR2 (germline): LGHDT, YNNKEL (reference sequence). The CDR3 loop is CASSPKGQGGRETQYF. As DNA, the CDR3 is TGTGCCAGCAGCCCTAAGGGACAGGGCGGACGGGAGACCCAGTACTTC.

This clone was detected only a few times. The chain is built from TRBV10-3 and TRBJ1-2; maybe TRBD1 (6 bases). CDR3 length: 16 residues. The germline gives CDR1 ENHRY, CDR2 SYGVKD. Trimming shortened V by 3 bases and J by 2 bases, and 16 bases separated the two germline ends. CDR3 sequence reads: CAISEQGGFENYGYTF. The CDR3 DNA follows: TGTGCCATCAGTGAACAGGGAGGGTTTGAGAACTATGGCTACACCTTC.